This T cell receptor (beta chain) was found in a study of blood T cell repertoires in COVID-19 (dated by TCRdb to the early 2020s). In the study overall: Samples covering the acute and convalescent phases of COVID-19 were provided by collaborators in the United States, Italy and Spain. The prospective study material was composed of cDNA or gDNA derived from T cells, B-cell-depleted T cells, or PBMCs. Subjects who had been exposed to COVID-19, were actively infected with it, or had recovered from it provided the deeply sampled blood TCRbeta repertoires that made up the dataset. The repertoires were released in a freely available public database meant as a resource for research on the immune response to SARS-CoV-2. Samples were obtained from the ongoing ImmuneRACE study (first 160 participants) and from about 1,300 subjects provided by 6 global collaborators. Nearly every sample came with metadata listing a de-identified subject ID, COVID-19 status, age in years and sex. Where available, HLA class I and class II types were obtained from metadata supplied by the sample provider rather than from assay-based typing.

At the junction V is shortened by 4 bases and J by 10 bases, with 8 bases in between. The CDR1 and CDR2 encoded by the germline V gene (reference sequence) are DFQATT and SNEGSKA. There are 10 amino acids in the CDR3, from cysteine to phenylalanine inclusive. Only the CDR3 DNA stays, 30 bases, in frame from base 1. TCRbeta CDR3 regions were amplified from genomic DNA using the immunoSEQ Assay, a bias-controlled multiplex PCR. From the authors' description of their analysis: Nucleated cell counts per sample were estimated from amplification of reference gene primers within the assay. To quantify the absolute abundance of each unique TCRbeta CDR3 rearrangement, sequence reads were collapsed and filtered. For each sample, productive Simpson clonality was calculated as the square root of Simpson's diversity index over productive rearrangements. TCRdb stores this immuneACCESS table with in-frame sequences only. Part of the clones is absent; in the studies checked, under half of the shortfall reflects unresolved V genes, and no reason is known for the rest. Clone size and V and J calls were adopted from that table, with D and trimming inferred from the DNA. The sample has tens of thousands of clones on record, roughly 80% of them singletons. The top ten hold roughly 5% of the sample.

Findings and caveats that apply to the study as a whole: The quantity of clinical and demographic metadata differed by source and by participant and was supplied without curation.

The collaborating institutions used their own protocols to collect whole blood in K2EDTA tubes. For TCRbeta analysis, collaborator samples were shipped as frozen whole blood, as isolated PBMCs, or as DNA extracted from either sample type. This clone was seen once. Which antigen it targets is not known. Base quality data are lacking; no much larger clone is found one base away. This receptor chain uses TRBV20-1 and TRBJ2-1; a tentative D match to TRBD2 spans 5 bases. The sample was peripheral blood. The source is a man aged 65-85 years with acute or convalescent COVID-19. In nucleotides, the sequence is TGCAGTGCTAAGACTACCGAGCAGTTCTTC. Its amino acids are CSAKTTEQFF.